A single TCR beta chain is shown here with its context. The antigen is undetermined. The data derive from a study of tumor-infiltrating lymphocytes in primary liver carcinoma. Looking at the study overall: Through surgical resection, the patients' primary liver carcinoma was treated.

Study conclusions and caveats: The study found a significantly higher top-250-clone fraction in tumors than in blood (p = 0.039).

J gave up 0 bases and V 0 bases, and 6 bases lay outside the gene matches. CDR1 is SGHRS, CDR2 YFSETQ, per germline. The CDR3 has 18 residues. Unsorted whole blood served as the source of blood RNA, and germline DNA was extracted as well. Before the surgical procedure, four milliliters of peripheral blood were collected. Researchers generated TCR beta cDNA from roughly 500 ng of total RNA, relying on a constant-region primer. Slightly modified ARM-PCR with three nested multiplex PCR rounds yielded TCR beta libraries. The first two PCR rounds, around 10 cycles each, used TRBV1-TRBV30 forward primers and a C-beta reverse primer. TCRdb re-derived calls from the multiplex PCR reads in MiXCR, one entry per CDR3 protein. The sample carries under 200,000 distinct CDR3 sequences, 65% recorded once.

V is TRBV5-1 and J is TRBJ2-6, with TRBD1 matching 7 bases. This TCR was sampled from an older woman with primary liver carcinoma and hepatitis B virus infection. Material for sequencing was peripheral blood. The CDR3 DNA is TGCGCCAGCAGCTTGGCCCCGGGACAGACCTCTGGGGCCAACGTCCTGACTTTC. Translated: CASSLAPGQTSGANVLTF.